This TCR beta chain came from a study of memory CD4+ T cells and cytomegalovirus serostatus. Whole-study context: This sample comes from healthy Belgian adults, under 10 CMV seropositive, 20 to 25 seronegative. Study findings and constraints: 67 of 164 known CMV-associated TCRbeta sequences appeared in CD4+ memory.

About this clone: Its antigen is unknown.

Single viable CD3+CD4+CD8-CD45RO+ cells were sorted as the memory CD4+ T cells. Total CD4+ T cells were enriched by CD4 positive selection. Clones were sequenced by immunoSEQ multiplex PCR, and TCRdb holds only the in-frame ones, with some missing. The sample lists over 35,000 clones; approximately 78% were seen once. Trimming took off 1 base at V and 13 bases at J, with 11 bases between the two ends. The CDR3 sequence is 12 residues long. Germline values: CDR1 GTSNPN, CDR2 SVGIG (reference sequence). The V call is TRBV30, the J call TRBJ1-6; D perhaps matches TRBD1 (6 bases). This TCR was recovered from an adult in good health and CMV-seronegative. Sequenced: memory CD4+ T cells from blood. DNA of the CDR3: TGTGCCTGGAGTGACAGGGAGTCGCCCCTCCACTTT. This codes for CAWSDRESPLHF.